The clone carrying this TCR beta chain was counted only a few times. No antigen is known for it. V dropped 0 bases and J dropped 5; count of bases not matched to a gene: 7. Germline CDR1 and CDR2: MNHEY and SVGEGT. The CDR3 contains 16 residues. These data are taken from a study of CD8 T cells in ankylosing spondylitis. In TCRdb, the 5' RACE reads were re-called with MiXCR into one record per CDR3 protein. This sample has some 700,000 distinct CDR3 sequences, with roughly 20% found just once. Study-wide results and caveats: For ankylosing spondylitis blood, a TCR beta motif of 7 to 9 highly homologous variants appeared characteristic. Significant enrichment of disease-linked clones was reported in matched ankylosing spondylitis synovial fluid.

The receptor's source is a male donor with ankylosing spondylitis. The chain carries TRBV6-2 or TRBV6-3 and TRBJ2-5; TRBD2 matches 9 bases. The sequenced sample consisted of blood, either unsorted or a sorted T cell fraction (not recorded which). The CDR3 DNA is TGTGCCAGCAGTTACTCTAGCGGGAGCCCACCGGAGACCCAGTACTTC. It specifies CASSYSSGSPPETQYF.